This record concerns one T cell receptor beta chain sequence. The data are from a study of blood T cell repertoires in COVID-19. About the study: Sites across the United States, Italy and Spain contributed samples from acute and convalescent COVID-19. Nucleic acid was either cDNA or gDNA, and it came from T cells, B-cell-depleted T cells, or PBMCs.

In the authors' workflow: By means of reference gene primer amplification, nucleated cell counts were estimated. The method was immunoSEQ multiplex PCR; TCRdb's version includes in-frame clones alone and lacks a portion of them. V and J calls and clone size are given by that table; D and trimming were obtained from the DNA. The sample contains 150,000 to 200,000 clones, around nine tenths of which appear only once. Sequenced: peripheral blood. The sequence was collected from a human donor in a cohort sampled during active COVID-19.

DNA for the CDR3: TGCGCCAGCAACCCGGGACTAGCGGGGGGGTCGGGAGAGACCCAGTACTTC. Translated: CASNPGLAGGSGETQYF. This chain joins TRBV5-1 and TRBJ2-5, with 16 bases that match TRBD2. Germline CDR1 and CDR2: SGHRS and YFSETQ. This CDR3 has 17 residues. With 6 bases clipped from V and 4 bases from J, the junction kept 9 bases outside the gene matches.